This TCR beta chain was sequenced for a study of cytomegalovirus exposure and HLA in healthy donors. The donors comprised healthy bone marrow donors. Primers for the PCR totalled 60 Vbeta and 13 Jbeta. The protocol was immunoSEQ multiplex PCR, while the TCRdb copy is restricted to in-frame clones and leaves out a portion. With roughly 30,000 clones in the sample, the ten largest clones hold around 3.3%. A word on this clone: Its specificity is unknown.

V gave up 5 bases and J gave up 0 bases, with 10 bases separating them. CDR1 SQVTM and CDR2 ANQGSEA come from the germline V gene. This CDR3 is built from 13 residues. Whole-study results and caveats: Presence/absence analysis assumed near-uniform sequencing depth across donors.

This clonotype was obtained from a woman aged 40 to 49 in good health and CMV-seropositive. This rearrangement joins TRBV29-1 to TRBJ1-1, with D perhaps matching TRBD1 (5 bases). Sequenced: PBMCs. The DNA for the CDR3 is TGCAGCGTTTGCAGGGTGATGAACACTGAAGCTTTCTTT. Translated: CSVCRVMNTEAFF.